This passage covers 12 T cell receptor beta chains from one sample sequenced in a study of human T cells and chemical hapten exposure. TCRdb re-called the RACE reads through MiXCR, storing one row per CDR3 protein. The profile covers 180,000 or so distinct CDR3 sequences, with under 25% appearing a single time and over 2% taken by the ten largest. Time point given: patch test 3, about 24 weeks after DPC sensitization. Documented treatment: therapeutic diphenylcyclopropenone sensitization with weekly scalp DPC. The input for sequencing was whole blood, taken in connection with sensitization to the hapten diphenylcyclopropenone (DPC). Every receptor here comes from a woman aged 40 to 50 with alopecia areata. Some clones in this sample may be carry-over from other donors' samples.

The CDR3 is CSVEGLLGRRQFF. CDR3 nucleotide sequence: TGCAGCGTAGAGGGACTCTTAGGACGTCGGCAGTTCTTC. This rearrangement joins TRBV29-1 to TRBJ2-1; tentative D call: TRBD2 (6 bases). Germline CDR1 and CDR2: SQVTM and ANQGSEA. V lost 6 bases and J 12 bases, leaving 21 bases between the germline ends. The CDR3 has 13 residues.

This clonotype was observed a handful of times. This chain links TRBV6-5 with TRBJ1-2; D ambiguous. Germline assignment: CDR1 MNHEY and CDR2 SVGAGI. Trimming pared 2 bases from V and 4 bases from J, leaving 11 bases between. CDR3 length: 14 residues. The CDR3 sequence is CASSYVPGGYGYTF. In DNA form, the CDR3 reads TGTGCCAGCAGTTACGTACCCGGTGGCTATGGCTACACCTTC.

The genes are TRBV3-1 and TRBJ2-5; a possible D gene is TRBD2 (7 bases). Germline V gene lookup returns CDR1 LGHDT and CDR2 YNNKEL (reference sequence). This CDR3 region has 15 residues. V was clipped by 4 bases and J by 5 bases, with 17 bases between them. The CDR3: CASSLRGRGLETQYF. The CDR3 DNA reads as TGTGCCAGCAGCCTCCGGGGGAGGGGGTTGGAGACCCAGTACTTC.

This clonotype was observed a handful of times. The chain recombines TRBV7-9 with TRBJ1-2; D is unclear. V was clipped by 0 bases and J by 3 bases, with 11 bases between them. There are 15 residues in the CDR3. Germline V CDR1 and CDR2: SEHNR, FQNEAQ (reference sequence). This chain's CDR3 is CASSLALSGDYGYTF. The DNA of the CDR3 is TGTGCCAGCAGCTTAGCGCTCAGTGGAGACTATGGCTACACCTTC.

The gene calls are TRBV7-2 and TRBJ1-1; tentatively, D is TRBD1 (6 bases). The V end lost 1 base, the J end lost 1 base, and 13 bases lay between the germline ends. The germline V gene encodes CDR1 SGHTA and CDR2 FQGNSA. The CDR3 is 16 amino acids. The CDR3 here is CASSLVIGQRNTEAFF. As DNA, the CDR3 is TGTGCCAGCAGCTTAGTTATCGGACAGAGGAACACTGAAGCTTTCTTT. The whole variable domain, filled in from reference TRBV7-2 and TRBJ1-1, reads GAGVSQSPSNKVTEKGKDVELRCDPISGHTALYWYRQSLGQGLEFLIYFQGNSAPDKSGLPSDRFSAERTGGSVSTLTIQRTQQEDSAVYLCASSLVIGQRNTEAFFGQGTRLTVV.

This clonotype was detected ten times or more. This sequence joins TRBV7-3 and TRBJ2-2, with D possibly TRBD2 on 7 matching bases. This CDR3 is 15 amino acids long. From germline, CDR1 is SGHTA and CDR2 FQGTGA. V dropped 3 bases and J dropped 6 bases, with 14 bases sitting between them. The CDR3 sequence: CASSLEREGAGELFF. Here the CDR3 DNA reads TGTGCCAGCAGCTTGGAGAGGGAGGGGGCCGGGGAGCTGTTTTTT.

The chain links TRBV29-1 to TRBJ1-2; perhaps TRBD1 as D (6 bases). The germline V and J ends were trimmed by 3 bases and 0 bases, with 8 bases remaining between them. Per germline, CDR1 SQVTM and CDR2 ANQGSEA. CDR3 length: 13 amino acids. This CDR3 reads CSVDPGANYGYTF. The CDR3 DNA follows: TGCAGCGTTGATCCAGGGGCTAACTATGGCTACACCTTC.

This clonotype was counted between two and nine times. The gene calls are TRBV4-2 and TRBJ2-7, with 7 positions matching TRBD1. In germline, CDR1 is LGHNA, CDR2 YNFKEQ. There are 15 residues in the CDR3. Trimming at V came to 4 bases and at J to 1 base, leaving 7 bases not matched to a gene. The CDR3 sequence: CASSRLGTESYEQYF. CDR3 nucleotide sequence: TGTGCCAGCAGCCGATTAGGGACAGAGTCCTACGAGCAGTACTTC.

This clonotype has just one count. The CDR3: CASSVDSYQETQYF. CDR3 DNA sequence: TGTGCCAGCAGCGTGGACTCGTACCAAGAGACCCAGTACTTC. This sequence joins TRBV7-3 and TRBJ2-5; D is perhaps TRBD2 (5 bases). CDR1 is SGHTA and CDR2 is FQGTGA in the germline V gene. The V end was cut by 5 bases, the J end by 0 bases, with 10 bases between. This CDR3 is 14 amino acids long.

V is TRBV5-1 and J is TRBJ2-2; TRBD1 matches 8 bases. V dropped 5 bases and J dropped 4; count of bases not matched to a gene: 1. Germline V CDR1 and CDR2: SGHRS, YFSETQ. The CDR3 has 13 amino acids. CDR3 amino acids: CASRQGVTGELFF. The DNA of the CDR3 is TGCGCCAGCAGACAGGGGGTCACCGGGGAGCTGTTTTTT.

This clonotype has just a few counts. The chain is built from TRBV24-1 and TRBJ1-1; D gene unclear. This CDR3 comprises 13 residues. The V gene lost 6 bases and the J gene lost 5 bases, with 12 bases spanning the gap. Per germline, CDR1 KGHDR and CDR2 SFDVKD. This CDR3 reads CATSNELKTEAFF. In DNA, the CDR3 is TGTGCCACCAGTAATGAACTAAAAACTGAAGCTTTCTTT.

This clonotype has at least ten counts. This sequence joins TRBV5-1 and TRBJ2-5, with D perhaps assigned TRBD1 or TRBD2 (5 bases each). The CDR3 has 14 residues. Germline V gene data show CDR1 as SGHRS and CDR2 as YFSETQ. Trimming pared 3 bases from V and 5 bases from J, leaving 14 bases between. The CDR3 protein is CASSSSGPFETQYF. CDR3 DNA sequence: TGCGCCAGCAGCTCTTCGGGGCCTTTCGAGACCCAGTACTTC.